The 22 T cell receptor beta chains below come from one sample, sequenced in a study of blood T cell repertoires in COVID-19. Produced via immunoSEQ multiplex PCR; TCRdb's table is partial and in-frame only. The sample records 200,000 to 300,000 clones, roughly four fifths being singletons. The sample comprised peripheral blood. The receptors stem from a woman aged 80 or over with acute or convalescent COVID-19.

This clone appeared a few times. The rearrangement uses TRBV2 and TRBJ2-1; D perhaps matches TRBD1 (5 bases). Trimming shortened V by 6 bases and J by 10 bases, and 13 bases separated the two germline ends. The germline gives CDR1 SNHLY, CDR2 FYNNEI. This CDR3 contains 12 residues. CDR3 nucleotides: TGTGCCAGCAGGCCCGACAGCGCCGAGCAGTTCTTC. Encoded protein: CASRPDSAEQFF. The full variable domain, its missing parts supplied by reference TRBV2 and TRBJ2-1, is EPEVTQTPSHQVTQMGQEVILRCVPISNHLYFYWYRQILGQKVEFLVSFYNNEISEKSEIFDDQFSVERPDGSNFTLKIRSTKLEDSAMYFCASRPDSAEQFFGPGTRLTVL.

In its sample, this clone was seen once. The chain carries TRBV19 and TRBJ2-7; 8 nucleotides match TRBD1. This CDR3 is 15 amino acids long. With 4 bases clipped from V and 4 bases from J, the junction kept 9 bases outside the gene matches. The V gene's germline CDR1 is LNHDA and CDR2 SQIVND (reference sequence). CDR3 region: CASSTPGTGGYEQYF. CDR3 sequence (DNA): TGTGCCAGTAGTACCCCCGGGACAGGTGGGTACGAGCAGTACTTC.

This clone was seen only a few times. The chain is built from TRBV6-5 and TRBJ2-5; perhaps TRBD1 as D (7 bases). This CDR3 is built from 15 residues. From germline, CDR1 is MNHEY and CDR2 SVGAGI. V was pared by 4 bases and J by 7 bases, with 19 bases between. CDR3 DNA: TGTGCCAGCAGTTTGGTGGGGGGACAGAGTGGGACCCAGTACTTC. Amino acid sequence: CASSLVGGQSGTQYF.

The V call is TRBV5-1, the J call TRBJ2-1, with 7 bases lining up with TRBD1. The trim removed 3 bases at V and 0 bases at J, leaving 3 bases unmatched. Germline CDR1 is SGHRS and CDR2 is YFSETQ. The CDR3 runs 15 residues. This chain's CDR3 is CASSSGQSSYNEQFF. The CDR3 region has the DNA TGCGCCAGCAGCTCGGGACAGAGCTCCTACAATGAGCAGTTCTTC.

V usage is TRBV9 and J usage is TRBJ2-2; 9 nucleotides align to TRBD2. Trimming at V came to 0 bases and at J to 8 bases, leaving 11 bases not matched to a gene. The CDR3 is 17 residues long. Per the germline V gene, CDR1 is SGDLS and CDR2 is YYNGEE. The CDR3 DNA sequence: TGTGCCAGCAGCGTAGGCCACGGGACTAGCTTCAGGGGGGAGCTGTTTTTT. Translation gives CASSVGHGTSFRGELFF.

The chain uses TRBV29-1 and TRBJ2-1, with a weak D call TRBD1 (5 bases). Germline V gene lookup returns CDR1 SQVTM and CDR2 ANQGSEA. The CDR3 has 14 amino acids. The V end was cut by 2 bases, the J end by 4 bases, with 12 bases between. CDR3 DNA sequence: TGCAGCGTTGAATTTCAGGGTAAATACAATGAGCAGTTCTTC. This codes for CSVEFQGKYNEQFF.

The chain combines TRBV5-4 with TRBJ1-6, with 8 positions matching TRBD1. V lost 2 bases to trimming and J lost 6 bases; unmatched junction nucleotides: 4. The CDR3 length is 15 residues. From germline, CDR1 is SGHNT and CDR2 YYREEE (reference sequence). The CDR3 region has the DNA TGTGCCAGCAGCTTTCAGGGGGCAATTAATTCACCCCTCCACTTT. Its protein product is CASSFQGAINSPLHF.

This chain links TRBV5-4 with TRBJ2-5, with TRBD2 matching 11 bases. J lost 5 bases, V lost 4 bases, and 10 bases had no gene match. Per the germline V gene, CDR1 is SGHNT and CDR2 is YYREEE (reference sequence). The CDR3 has 16 amino acids. Written as DNA, the CDR3 is TGTGCCAGCAGCCCCACCGGGACTAGCGGTCAGGAGACCCAGTACTTC. The encoded protein is CASSPTGTSGQETQYF.

The chain carries TRBV25-1 and TRBJ2-3, with D maybe TRBD1 (5 bases). Trimming removed 4 bases at V and 3 bases at J, with 11 bases between. CDR1 and CDR2 (germline): MGHDK, SYGVNS. The CDR3 loop spans 14 amino acids. The CDR3 DNA reads as TGTGCCAGCAGTGGGTCCTCAGGGACAGATACGCAGTATTTT. Amino acid sequence: CASSGSSGTDTQYF.

This sequence joins TRBV5-1 and TRBJ1-6; 12 bases are shared with TRBD1. J lost 7 bases, V lost 3 bases, and 8 bases had no gene match. Germline CDR1 SGHRS, CDR2 YFSETQ. The CDR3 is 17 amino acids. CDR3 nucleotides: TGCGCCAGCAGCTCCGGGACAGGGGGCTCGGGGAATTCACCCCTCCACTTT. Translation gives CASSSGTGGSGNSPLHF.

The chain combines TRBV10-3 with TRBJ2-5; D gene ambiguous. Germline CDR1 and CDR2: ENHRY and SYGVKD. V dropped 4 bases and J dropped 3 bases, with 9 bases sitting between them. The CDR3 covers 13 residues. The DNA for the CDR3 is TGTGCCATCAGTGGACTCGCTAAAGAGACCCAGTACTTC. Translated, it gives CAISGLAKETQYF.

V and J are TRBV6-2 or TRBV6-3 and TRBJ1-1; 8 positions agree with TRBD1. This CDR3 comprises 15 residues. Per germline, CDR1 MNHEY and CDR2 SVGEGT. V shed 4 bases and J 1 base; nucleotides not matched to a gene: 5. The CDR3 spells CASSFGRGQNTEAFF. CDR3 in DNA: TGTGCCAGCAGTTTCGGCAGGGGGCAGAACACTGAAGCTTTCTTT.

This chain joins TRBV2 and TRBJ1-2; D not certain. The germline V gene has CDR1 SNHLY and CDR2 FYNNEI. V lost 8 bases and J lost 4, with 17 bases in between. The CDR3 is 14 residues long. The DNA of the CDR3 is TGTGCCAGCCGGGTCCGGGAGAATTCCTATGGCTACACCTTC. The encoded protein is CASRVRENSYGYTF.

The chain carries TRBV10-3 and TRBJ2-7, with D unclear. CDR3 length: 11 amino acids. Trimming took off 0 bases at V and 9 bases at J, with 6 bases between the two ends. In germline, CDR1 is ENHRY, CDR2 SYGVKD. The CDR3 DNA reads as TGTGCCATCAGTGAGTCATATTTGCAGTACTTC. This translates into CAISESYLQYF.

The J gene is TRBJ1-5, the V gene TRBV2; no firm D call. Per germline, CDR1 SNHLY and CDR2 FYNNEI. The CDR3 runs to 13 residues. V gave up 1 base and J gave up 4 bases, with 5 bases separating them. CDR3 residues: CASSEGENQPQHF. The CDR3 coding sequence is TGTGCCAGCAGTGAAGGAGAGAATCAGCCCCAGCATTTT.

CDR3 sequence reads: CASSVDGVSNQPQHF. DNA for the CDR3: TGCGCCAGCAGCGTAGACGGGGTTAGCAATCAGCCCCAGCATTTT. The chain couples TRBV5-1 to TRBJ1-5; D is uncertain. V was shortened by 4 bases and J by 0 bases, with 11 bases between the two germline ends. The CDR3 runs 15 residues. Germline V gene sequence: CDR1 SGHRS, CDR2 YFSETQ.

V gene TRBV28 combines with J gene TRBJ1-1; 8 positions agree with TRBD1. The CDR3 is 13 amino acids. Germline assignment: CDR1 MDHEN and CDR2 SYDVKM. V lost 4 bases and J lost 8; bases outside the gene matches: 6. As DNA, the CDR3 is TGTGCCAGCAGTTGGACAGGGCGTCCCGAAGCTTTCTTT. Its translation is CASSWTGRPEAFF.

The J gene is TRBJ1-4, the V gene TRBV15; maybe TRBD1 (6 bases). The CDR3 runs to 14 residues. V was trimmed by 6 bases and J by 8 bases, leaving 16 bases between them. In germline, CDR1 is LNHNV, CDR2 YYDKDF (reference sequence). The CDR3 is CATSRTVRREKLFF. Here the CDR3 DNA reads TGTGCCACCAGTAGGACAGTCAGGAGGGAAAAACTGTTTTTT. The variable domain in full, completed from reference TRBV15 and TRBJ1-4, reads DAMVIQNPRYQVTQFGKPVTLSCSQTLNHNVMYWYQQKSSQAPKLLFHYYDKDFNNEADTPDNFQSRRPNTSFCFLDIRSPGLGDTAMYLCATSRTVRREKLFFGSGTQLSVL.

The chain recombines TRBV28 with TRBJ1-2, with D unclear. In germline, CDR1 is MDHEN, CDR2 SYDVKM. The CDR3 covers 13 residues. Deletions cut 5 bases from V and 2 bases from J, with 9 bases between. Here the CDR3 DNA reads TGTGCCAGCAGTCTTACACAAAACTATGGCTACACCTTC. This encodes CASSLTQNYGYTF.

The chain has TRBV19 and TRBJ1-4; D is perhaps TRBD1 (5 bases). V shed 4 bases and J shed 8 bases, with 17 bases lying between them. This CDR3 contains 15 residues. From germline, CDR1 is LNHDA and CDR2 SQIVND (reference sequence). The CDR3 DNA is TGTGCCAGTAGTAGGGGGGACGCCGGGATGGAAAAACTGTTTTTT. It translates to CASSRGDAGMEKLFF. The complete variable domain, with remaining parts taken from reference TRBV19 and TRBJ1-4, reads DGGITQSPKYLFRKEGQNVTLSCEQNLNHDAMYWYRQDPGQGLRLIYYSQIVNDFQKGDIAEGYSVSREKKESFPLTVTSAQKNPTAFYLCASSRGDAGMEKLFFGSGTQLSVL.

This clone turned up a few times. The V and J genes are TRBV7-3 and TRBJ2-5; TRBD2 matches 10 bases. J was trimmed by 10 bases and V by 5 bases; bases with no gene match: 10. Germline-derived CDR1 and CDR2 are SGHTA and FQGTGA. This CDR3 is built from 14 residues. CDR3 amino acids: CASSETGTSVNQYF. Here the CDR3 DNA reads TGTGCCAGCAGCGAGACCGGGACTAGCGTCAACCAGTACTTC.

This sequence joins TRBV30 and TRBJ2-3; 7 nucleotides match TRBD2. Germline trimming cut 2 bases from V and 8 bases from J; bases unmatched to any gene: 7. Germline CDR1 GTSNPN, CDR2 SVGIG (reference sequence). There are 13 residues in the CDR3. This CDR3 reads CAWSPRGDGTQYF. In DNA, the CDR3 is TGTGCCTGGAGTCCTCGGGGGGACGGTACGCAGTATTTT.